Included here is one TCR beta chain sequence, with context. The sample originates from a study of blood T cell repertoires in COVID-19. On the study more broadly: Sample material is recorded as cDNA or gDNA derived from T cells, B-cell-depleted T cells, or PBMCs.

Data came from immunoSEQ multiplex PCR; TCRdb stores just in-frame clones and leaves some out. The sample yields 180,000 or so clones, 65% to 90% seen once. The length of the CDR3 is 14 residues. V lost 8 bases and J lost 0; bases outside the gene matches: 6. Germline-derived CDR1 and CDR2 are MDHEN and SYDVKM. The rearrangement joins TRBV28 to TRBJ1-2; 7 positions match TRBD1. This clonotype was sampled from a man between 60 and 70 years old with acute or convalescent COVID-19. Input material: peripheral blood. CDR3 region: CASGVRGTNYGYTF. CDR3 nucleotides: TGTGCCAGCGGAGTCAGGGGGACTAACTATGGCTACACCTTC.